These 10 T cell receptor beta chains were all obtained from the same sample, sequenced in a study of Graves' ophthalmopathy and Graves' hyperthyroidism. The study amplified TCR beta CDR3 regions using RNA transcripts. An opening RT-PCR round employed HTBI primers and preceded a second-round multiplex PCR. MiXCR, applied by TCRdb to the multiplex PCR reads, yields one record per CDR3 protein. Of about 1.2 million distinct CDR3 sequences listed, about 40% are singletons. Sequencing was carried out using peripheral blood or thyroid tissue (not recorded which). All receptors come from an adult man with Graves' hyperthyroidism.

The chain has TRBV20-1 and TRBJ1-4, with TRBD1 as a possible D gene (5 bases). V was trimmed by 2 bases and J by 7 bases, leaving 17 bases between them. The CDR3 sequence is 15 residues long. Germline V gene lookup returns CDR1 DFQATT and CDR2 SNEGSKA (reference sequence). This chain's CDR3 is CSARTAGKGGEKLFF. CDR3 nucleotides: TGCAGTGCTAGAACGGCAGGGAAAGGAGGTGAAAAACTGTTTTTT.

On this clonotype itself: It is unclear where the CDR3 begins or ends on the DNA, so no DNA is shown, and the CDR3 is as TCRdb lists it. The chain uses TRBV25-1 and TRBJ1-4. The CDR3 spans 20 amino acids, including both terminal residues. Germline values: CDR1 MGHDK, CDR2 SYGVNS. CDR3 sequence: CASSIYLCSAAGAANEKLFF.

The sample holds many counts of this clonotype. The CDR3, as DNA: TGTGCCAGCAGTTTAGGCAGGGTGGGCGAGCAGTACTTC. Its translation: CASSLGRVGEQYF. The chain recombines TRBV12-3 or TRBV12-4 with TRBJ2-7; perhaps TRBD1 as D (5 bases). The CDR3 runs to 13 residues. Trimming shortened V by 1 base and J by 6 bases, and 10 bases separated the two germline ends.

The CDR3 DNA follows: TGCGCCAGCAGCGACAGGGTTACTCGCGAGCAGTACTTC. Protein product: CASSDRVTREQYF. V and J are TRBV4-1 and TRBJ2-7; 7 bases agree with TRBD1. From germline, CDR1 is MGHRA and CDR2 YSYEKL. This CDR3 contains 13 residues. V dropped 5 bases and J dropped 6; count of bases not matched to a gene: 7.

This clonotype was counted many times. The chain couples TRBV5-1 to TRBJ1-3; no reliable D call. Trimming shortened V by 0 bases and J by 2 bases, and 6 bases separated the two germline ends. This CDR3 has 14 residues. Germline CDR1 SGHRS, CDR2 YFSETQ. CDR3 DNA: TGCGCCAGCAGCTTGGGGTCAGCTGGAAACACCATATATTTT. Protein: CASSLGSAGNTIYF.

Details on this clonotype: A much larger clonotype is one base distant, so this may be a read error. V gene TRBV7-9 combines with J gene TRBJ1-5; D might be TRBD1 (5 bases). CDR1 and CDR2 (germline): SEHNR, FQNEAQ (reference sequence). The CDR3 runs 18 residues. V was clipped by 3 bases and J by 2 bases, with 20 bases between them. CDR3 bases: TGTGCCAGCAGCTTCTTCTGGGACGGCTTTTCGGGCAATCAGCCCCAGCATTTT. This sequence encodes CASSFFWDGFSGNQPQHF.

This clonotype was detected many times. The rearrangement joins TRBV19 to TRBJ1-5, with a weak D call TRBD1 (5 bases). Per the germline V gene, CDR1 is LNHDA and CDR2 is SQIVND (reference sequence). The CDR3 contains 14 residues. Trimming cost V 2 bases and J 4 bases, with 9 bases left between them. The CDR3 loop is CASSIQGLNQPQHF. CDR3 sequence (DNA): TGTGCCAGTAGTATACAGGGATTAAATCAGCCCCAGCATTTT.

The CDR3 region is CSVAGGGDQPQHF. As DNA, the CDR3 is TGCAGCGTGGCGGGAGGGGGCGATCAGCCCCAGCATTTT. The V call is TRBV29-1, the J call TRBJ1-5; 7 bases align to TRBD1. The CDR3 extends over 13 amino acids. V was pared by 6 bases and J by 5 bases, with 7 bases of the junction left unmatched. Per germline, CDR1 SQVTM and CDR2 ANQGSEA.

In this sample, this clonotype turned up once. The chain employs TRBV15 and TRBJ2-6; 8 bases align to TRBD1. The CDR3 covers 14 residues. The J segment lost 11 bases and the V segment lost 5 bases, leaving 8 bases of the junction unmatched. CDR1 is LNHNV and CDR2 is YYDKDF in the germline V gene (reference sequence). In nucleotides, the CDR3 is TGTGCCACCAGCTTCGGACAGGGTGACTACGTCCTGACTTTC. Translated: CATSFGQGDYVLTF.

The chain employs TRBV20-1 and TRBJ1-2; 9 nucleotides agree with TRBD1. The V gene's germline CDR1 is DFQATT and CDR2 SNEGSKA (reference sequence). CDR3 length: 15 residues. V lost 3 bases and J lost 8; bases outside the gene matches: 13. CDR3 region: CSASGPGTGRGGYTF. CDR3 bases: TGCAGTGCTAGTGGCCCTGGGACAGGGAGAGGCGGCTACACCTTC.